These 8 T cell receptor beta chains share one sample of origin, sequenced in a study of CD8+CD57+ T cells in acquired aplastic anemia. The template used for profiling TCR beta VDJ and CDR3 was genomic DNA. TCRdb processed the reads anew with MiXCR; each CDR3 protein has one entry. The sample contains under 200,000 distinct CDR3 sequences, around 40% of which appear only once. The sequenced sample consisted of sorted CD4+, CD8+, or CD8+CD57+ T cells (not recorded which) from PBMCs. All receptors come from a human donor in good health.

This clonotype was seen ten or more times. CDR3 DNA: TGTGCCAGCAGCCCCCCAGGAGCGTTTACCTCCTACGAGCAGTACTTC. It translates to CASSPPGAFTSYEQYF. The genes are TRBV9 and TRBJ2-7; D ambiguous. The CDR3 length is 16 residues. The V gene lost 4 bases and the J gene lost 0 bases, with 17 bases spanning the gap. Germline CDR1 SGDLS, CDR2 YYNGEE.

The rearrangement joins TRBV19 to TRBJ2-3; TRBD1 aligns across 9 bases. The V gene's germline CDR1 is LNHDA and CDR2 SQIVND (reference sequence). The CDR3 is 13 residues long. Unmatched junction bases numbered 6, after V lost 8 bases and J lost 6 bases. CDR3 residues: CASGNGQGDTQYF. CDR3 bases: TGTGCCAGTGGGAACGGACAGGGGGATACGCAGTATTTT.

This clonotype came up many times. This sequence joins TRBV9 and TRBJ1-5; TRBD1 aligns across 8 bases. The CDR3 has 13 amino acids. Trimming cost V 3 bases and J 6 bases; bases outside gene matches: 2. Germline lookup yields CDR1 SGDLS and CDR2 YYNGEE. CDR3 sequence reads: CASSGTGSQPQHF. The CDR3 coding sequence is TGTGCCAGCAGCGGGACAGGGTCTCAGCCCCAGCATTTT.

J is TRBJ2-7 and V is TRBV5-1, with 8 bases that match TRBD1. The V and J ends lost 3 bases and 6 bases, in that order; junction bases with no gene match: 2. Per the germline V gene, CDR1 is SGHRS and CDR2 is YFSETQ. The CDR3 runs to 12 residues. Here the CDR3 reads CASSSTGAEQYF. The CDR3 region has the DNA TGCGCCAGCAGCTCGACAGGGGCCGAGCAGTACTTC. Together with reference TRBV5-1 and TRBJ2-7, the CDR3 gives the full variable domain: KAGVTQTPRYLIKTRGQQVTLSCSPISGHRSVSWYQQTPGQGLQFLFEYFSETQRNKGNFPGRFSGRQFSNSRSEMNVSTLELGDSALYLCASSSTGAEQYFGPGTRLTVT.

This clonotype was picked up many times. V and J are TRBV19 and TRBJ1-1; 12 nucleotides agree with TRBD1. Germline loops: CDR1 LNHDA, CDR2 SQIVND (reference sequence). The CDR3 extends over 17 amino acids. Germline trimming cut 7 bases from V and 8 bases from J; bases unmatched to any gene: 17. The CDR3 DNA reads TGTGCCAGTATTTCTCCCGGGACAGGGGGCCGGGGGAAAGAAGCTTTCTTT. This gives the protein CASISPGTGGRGKEAFF.

A few counts support this clonotype. This chain uses TRBV19 with TRBJ1-6, with D tentatively TRBD1 (5 bases). Per germline, CDR1 LNHDA and CDR2 SQIVND (reference sequence). The CDR3 has 13 amino acids. V gave up 1 base and J gave up 7 bases, with 5 bases separating them. The DNA for the CDR3 is TGTGCCAGTAGTATAGGGGGGAATTCACCCCTCCACTTT. Translating gives CASSIGGNSPLHF.

In its sample, this clonotype was seen many times. The chain is built from TRBV12-3 or TRBV12-4 and TRBJ2-5; 7 nucleotides match TRBD1. Trimming removed 6 bases from V and 5 bases from J; junction bases left unmatched: 9. The length of the CDR3 is 14 residues. CDR3 bases: TGTGCCAGCAGCCTGGACAGGCAAGGGGAGACCCAGTACTTC. It specifies CASSLDRQGETQYF.

This clonotype has at least ten counts. The chain links TRBV20-1 to TRBJ2-5; 7 nucleotides align to TRBD1. J gave up 1 base and V 2 bases, and 1 base lay outside the gene matches. Germline assignment: CDR1 DFQATT and CDR2 SNEGSKA (reference sequence). CDR3 size: 13 residues. CDR3 bases: TGCAGTGCTAGACGGGACAGCCAAGAGACCCAGTACTTC. Translating gives CSARRDSQETQYF.